These 8 T cell receptor beta chains were all obtained from the same sample, sequenced in a study of identical twins. A single record per CDR3 protein comes from TCRdb applying MiXCR to the 5' RACE reads. The data hold a few hundred thousand distinct CDR3 sequences, with approximately 8.3% observed a single time. These records were also assigned to another study, of yellow fever vaccine responses in identical twins.

Sequencing was carried out using CD8+ T cells sorted from blood. All receptors derive from a woman aged 18-29 years in good health.

This clonotype has more than one count but fewer than ten. One end of the junction fails to match germline, which may point to a read error. The chain combines TRBV7-7 with TRBJ2-2, with TRBD1 identical over 12 bases. The CDR3 has 16 residues. Germline V gene sequence: CDR1 SSHAT, CDR2 FNYEAQ (reference sequence). CDR3 in amino acids: CASSFGTGGASGELFF. CDR3 DNA: TGTGCTAGCAGCTTCGGGACAGGGGGCGCTTCCGGGGAGCTGTTTTTT.

This clonotype was counted many times. The chain employs TRBV5-1 and TRBJ1-2, with 9 bases lining up with TRBD1. CDR1 is SGHRS, CDR2 YFSETQ, per germline. The V segment lost 4 bases and the J segment 1 base; nucleotides outside the gene matches: 5. There are 15 residues in the CDR3. This CDR3 is CASSPGTGSNYGYTF. The CDR3 nucleotides read TGCGCCAGCAGCCCTGGGACAGGGAGTAACTATGGCTACACCTTC.

This clonotype has a count of ten or more. This chain links TRBV7-9 with TRBJ1-1, with D uncertain. Germline V gene lookup returns CDR1 SEHNR and CDR2 FQNEAQ (reference sequence). Trimming removed 6 bases at V and 6 bases at J, with 20 bases between. The CDR3 spans 15 residues. The CDR3 DNA follows: TGTGCCAGCAGAACCCCTGGCCAGGCCGGCGCTGAAGCTTTCTTT. Protein: CASRTPGQAGAEAFF. Drawing the rest from reference TRBV7-9 and TRBJ1-1, the complete variable domain is DTGVSQNPRHKITKRGQNVTFRCDPISEHNRLYWYRQTLGQGPEFLTYFQNEAQLEKSRLLSDRFSAERPKGSFSTLEIQRTEQGDSAMYLCASRTPGQAGAEAFFGQGTRLTVV.

As to this clonotype: This may stem from a read error, because a much larger clone lies one nucleotide away. The chain employs TRBV3-1 and TRBJ2-1, with TRBD2 identical over 9 bases. CDR1 and CDR2 from the germline V gene are LGHDT and YNNKEL (reference sequence). The CDR3 is 17 amino acids. V lost 7 bases, J lost 3 bases, and 13 bases stayed unmatched. CDR3 sequence reads: CASTHPGLASNYNEQFF. The CDR3 coding sequence is TGTGCCAGCACCCACCCCGGACTAGCGAGTAACTACAATGAGCAGTTCTTC.

The CDR3 nucleotides read TGTGCCAGCAGTTACTCGACTAGTTACTCCTACGAGCAGTACTTC. It yields the protein CASSYSTSYSYEQYF. V gene TRBV6-5 combines with J gene TRBJ2-7; D might be TRBD2 (6 bases). Between the trimmed V and J ends, which lost 0 bases and 0 bases, there was a span of 9 bases. Germline V gene sequence: CDR1 MNHEY, CDR2 SVGAGI. This CDR3 has 15 amino acids.

Only a few counts were recorded for this clonotype. This rearrangement joins TRBV9 to TRBJ2-7; 10 positions match TRBD1. CDR3 size: 15 residues. Germline V CDR1 and CDR2: SGDLS, YYNGEE. V shed 3 bases, J shed 1 base, and the junction held 4 bases outside the gene matches. CDR3 bases: TGTGCCAGCAGCGCGGGACAGGGGCCATCCTACGAGCAGTACTTC. Translating it yields CASSAGQGPSYEQYF.

V usage is TRBV3-1 and J usage is TRBJ1-1, with 8 bases fitting TRBD1. The CDR3 contains 13 residues. CDR1 and CDR2 from the germline V gene are LGHDT and YNNKEL (reference sequence). The V and J ends lost 3 bases and 5 bases, in that order; junction bases with no gene match: 2. The CDR3 DNA follows: TGTGCCAGCAGCCAGACAGGGGTAACTGAAGCTTTCTTT. The encoded protein is CASSQTGVTEAFF.

A few counts support this clonotype. This chain uses TRBV7-8 with TRBJ2-5, with TRBD2 matching 9 bases. CDR3 length: 16 amino acids. The germline V gene encodes CDR1 SGHVS and CDR2 FQNEAQ. V was clipped by 0 bases and J by 4 bases; unmatched bases: 6. The CDR3 DNA sequence: TGTGCCAGCAGCTTAGCGGCTAGCGGGGCCCCAGAGACCCAGTACTTC. Translation: CASSLAASGAPETQYF.